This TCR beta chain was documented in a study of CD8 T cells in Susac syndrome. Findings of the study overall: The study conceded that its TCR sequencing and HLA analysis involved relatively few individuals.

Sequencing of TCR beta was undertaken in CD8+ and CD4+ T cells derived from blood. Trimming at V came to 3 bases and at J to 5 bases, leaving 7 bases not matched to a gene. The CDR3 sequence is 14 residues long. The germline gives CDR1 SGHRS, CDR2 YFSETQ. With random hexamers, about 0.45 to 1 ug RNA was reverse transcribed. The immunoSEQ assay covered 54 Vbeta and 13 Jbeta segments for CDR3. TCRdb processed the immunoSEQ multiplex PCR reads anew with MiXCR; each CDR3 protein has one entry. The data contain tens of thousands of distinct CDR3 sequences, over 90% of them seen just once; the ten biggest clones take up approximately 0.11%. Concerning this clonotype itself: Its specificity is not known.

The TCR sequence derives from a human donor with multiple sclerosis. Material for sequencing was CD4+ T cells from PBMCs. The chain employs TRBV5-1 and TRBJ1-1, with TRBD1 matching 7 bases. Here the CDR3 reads CASSSTGIGTEAFF. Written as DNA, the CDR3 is TGCGCCAGCAGCTCGACAGGGATTGGTACTGAAGCTTTCTTT.